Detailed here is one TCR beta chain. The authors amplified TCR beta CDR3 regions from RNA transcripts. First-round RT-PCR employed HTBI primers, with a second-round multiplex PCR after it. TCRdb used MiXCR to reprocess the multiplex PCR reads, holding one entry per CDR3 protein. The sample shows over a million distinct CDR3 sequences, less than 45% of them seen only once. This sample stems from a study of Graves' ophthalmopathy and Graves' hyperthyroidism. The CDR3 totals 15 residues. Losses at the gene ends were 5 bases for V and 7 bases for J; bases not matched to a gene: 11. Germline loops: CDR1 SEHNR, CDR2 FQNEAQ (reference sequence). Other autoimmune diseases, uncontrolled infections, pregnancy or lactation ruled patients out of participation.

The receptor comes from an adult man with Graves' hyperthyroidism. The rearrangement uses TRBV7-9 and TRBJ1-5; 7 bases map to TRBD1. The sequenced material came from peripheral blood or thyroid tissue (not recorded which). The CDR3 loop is CASSRYGTVGQPQHF. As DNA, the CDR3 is TGTGCCAGCAGCCGCTACGGGACAGTAGGCCAGCCCCAGCATTTT. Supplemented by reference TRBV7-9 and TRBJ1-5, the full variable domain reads DTGVSQNPRHKITKRGQNVTFRCDPISEHNRLYWYRQTLGQGPEFLTYFQNEAQLEKSRLLSDRFSAERPKGSFSTLEIQRTEQGDSAMYLCASSRYGTVGQPQHFGDGTRLSIL.